The 5 T cell receptor beta chains below all came from one sample that was sequenced in a study of cytomegalovirus exposure and HLA in healthy donors. The primer mix had 60 Vbeta and 13 Jbeta primers. Clones were read by immunoSEQ multiplex PCR, and TCRdb kept only the in-frame ones, dropping some. The sample has about 96,000 clones; roughly 79% are singletons. What was sequenced was PBMCs. The receptors shown here come from a female donor in good health and CMV-seropositive.

The chain employs TRBV4-1 and TRBJ1-1; D perhaps matches TRBD1 (6 bases). The CDR3 runs to 15 residues. V was trimmed by 3 bases and J by 1 base, leaving 12 bases between them. Germline lookup yields CDR1 MGHRA and CDR2 YSYEKL. CDR3 protein: CASSHPGATNTEAFF. The DNA of the CDR3 is TGCGCCAGCAGCCATCCAGGGGCCACGAACACTGAAGCTTTCTTT.

This clone was observed once. The CDR3 sequence: CASSPSPAAGEREQYF. CDR3 nucleotide sequence: TGTGCCAGCAGCCCGTCACCGGCGGCAGGGGAGAGGGAGCAGTACTTC. This chain joins TRBV5-4 and TRBJ2-7; D possibly corresponds to TRBD1 (6 bases). Trimming took off 4 bases at V and 7 bases at J, with 24 bases between the two ends. Germline-derived CDR1 and CDR2 are SGHNT and YYREEE (reference sequence). The CDR3 contains 16 residues.

The sample holds one count of this clone. The genes are TRBV4-3 and TRBJ1-1; D remains ambiguous. This CDR3 is built from 16 residues. The germline V and J ends were trimmed by 0 bases and 1 base, with 12 bases remaining between them. Per germline, CDR1 LGHNA and CDR2 YSLEER. CDR3 sequence: CASSQESGSPNTEAFF. The CDR3 bases are TGCGCCAGCAGCCAAGAATCCGGGTCGCCGAACACTGAAGCTTTCTTT.

The chain links TRBV5-6 to TRBJ1-6; D might be TRBD1 (5 bases). V was shortened by 1 base and J by 13 bases, with 12 bases between the two germline ends. Germline loops: CDR1 SGHDT, CDR2 YYEEEE. CDR3 length: 13 amino acids. The CDR3 DNA reads as TGTGCCAGCAGCTTGCAGGGTCCTCAGCCCCTCCACTTT. This encodes CASSLQGPQPLHF. Looking up the rest from reference TRBV5-6 and TRBJ1-6 gives the full variable domain: DAGVTQSPTHLIKTRGQQVTLRCSPKSGHDTVSWYQQALGQGPQFIFQYYEEEERQRGNFPDRFSGHQFPNYSSELNVNALLLGDSALYLCASSLQGPQPLHFGNGTRLTVT.

The V gene is TRBV11-2, the J gene TRBJ2-2; no firm D call. Trimming stripped 2 bases from V and 5 bases from J, with 6 bases between. The CDR3 covers 13 residues. Per germline, CDR1 SGHAT and CDR2 FQNNGV. In nucleotides, the CDR3 is TGTGCCAGCAGCTTACAGTTGACCGGGGAGCTGTTTTTT. Protein sequence: CASSLQLTGELFF.